Following are 23 T cell receptor beta chains from one sample sequenced in a study of cytotoxic CD8 clonotypes in ibrutinib-treated CLL. Clones were read by immunoSEQ multiplex PCR, and TCRdb kept only the in-frame ones, dropping some. The data hold approximately 340,000 clones, with around 66% observed a single time. The sample here was PBMCs, taken after 36 months of ibrutinib treatment. The receptors derive from a human donor with chronic lymphocytic leukemia.

The chain is built from TRBV29-1 and TRBJ2-1; either TRBD1 or TRBD2 may supply D (5 bases each). This CDR3 is built from 14 residues. V was clipped by 4 bases and J by 7 bases, with 17 bases between them. Germline loops: CDR1 SQVTM, CDR2 ANQGSEA. The CDR3 DNA reads as TGCAGCGTTGGCCGGCAGGGAGTATTAAATGAGCAGTTCTTC. Translated, it gives CSVGRQGVLNEQFF.

This chain uses TRBV18 with TRBJ2-7, with D possibly being TRBD1 (6 bases). V lost 3 bases and J 3 bases, leaving 12 bases between the germline ends. CDR1 is KGHSH and CDR2 is LQKENI in the germline V gene. CDR3 length equals 14 residues. The CDR3 spells CASSPRTAIYEQYF. CDR3 DNA: TGTGCCAGCTCACCCCGGACAGCTATCTACGAGCAGTACTTC.

This clone was recorded only once. The V and J genes are TRBV7-6 and TRBJ1-2, with 9 bases identical to TRBD1. The CDR3 runs 16 residues. J lost 8 bases, V lost 3 bases, and 13 bases had no gene match. Germline lookup yields CDR1 SGHVS and CDR2 FNYEAQ. CDR3 sequence reads: CASSFGRDRAGRGYTF. The CDR3 DNA sequence: TGTGCCAGCAGCTTCGGCCGGGACAGGGCCGGGAGAGGCTACACCTTC. The entire variable domain, with the rest obtained from reference TRBV7-6 and TRBJ1-2, is as follows: GAGVSQSPRYKVTKRGQDVALRCDPISGHVSLYWYRQALGQGPEFLTYFNYEAQQDKSGLPNDRFSAERPEGSISTLTIQRTEQRDSAMYRCASSFGRDRAGRGYTFGSGTRLTVV.

The V and J genes are TRBV5-1 and TRBJ1-5; D is unresolved. The germline gives CDR1 SGHRS, CDR2 YFSETQ. V lost 2 bases and J lost 4, with 10 bases in between. The CDR3 spans 14 residues. This CDR3 is CASSFGGVNQPQHF. The CDR3 DNA follows: TGCGCCAGCAGCTTCGGCGGGGTTAATCAGCCCCAGCATTTT.

The rearrangement links TRBV4-1 to TRBJ2-2; the match to TRBD2 covers 7 bases. CDR1 MGHRA and CDR2 YSYEKL come from the germline V gene. This CDR3 is 15 amino acids long. Germline trimming cut 2 bases from V and 5 bases from J; bases unmatched to any gene: 5. The CDR3 spells CASSQRFGGTGELFF. The CDR3 DNA reads as TGCGCCAGCAGCCAAAGGTTCGGGGGGACCGGGGAGCTGTTTTTT.

This chain links TRBV28 with TRBJ1-2; D remains unclear. The CDR3 sequence is 14 residues long. Trimming took 3 bases from V and 0 from J, leaving 8 bases between them. Germline V CDR1 and CDR2: MDHEN, SYDVKM. The CDR3 protein is CASSLSEPNYGYTF. CDR3 nucleotide sequence: TGTGCCAGCAGTTTGAGTGAACCTAACTATGGCTACACCTTC.

The rearrangement links TRBV7-6 to TRBJ1-6, with D possibly being TRBD1 (5 bases). CDR3 length equals 15 residues. With 0 bases removed from V and 16 bases from J, the gap between germline ends came to 19 bases. Germline CDR1 is SGHVS and CDR2 is FNYEAQ. Here the CDR3 reads CASSLAPNSGTQLHF. The CDR3 coding sequence is TGTGCCAGCAGCTTAGCCCCGAACTCTGGGACCCAACTCCACTTT.

The chain links TRBV5-1 to TRBJ2-7; either TRBD1 or TRBD2 may fit D (5 bases each). V lost 2 bases to trimming and J lost 3 bases, with 12 bases between them. The germline gives CDR1 SGHRS, CDR2 YFSETQ. The CDR3 totals 14 residues. CDR3 loop: CASSFEGTVYEQYF. The CDR3 coding sequence is TGCGCCAGCAGCTTTGAGGGGACGGTCTACGAGCAGTACTTC.

The chain has TRBV29-1 and TRBJ1-1, with D uncertain. The CDR3 loop spans 12 amino acids. The germline V gene has CDR1 SQVTM and CDR2 ANQGSEA. The V gene lost 6 bases and the J gene lost 1 base, with 9 bases spanning the gap. The CDR3 loop is CSVDKPNTEAFF. CDR3 nucleotides: TGCAGCGTCGACAAGCCGAACACTGAAGCTTTCTTT.

The chain couples TRBV5-1 to TRBJ2-1; 8 nucleotides line up with TRBD2. Germline V gene data show CDR1 as SGHRS and CDR2 as YFSETQ. The CDR3 is 18 residues long. J lost 5 bases, V lost 2 bases, and 15 bases had no gene match. The CDR3 reads CASSFTRLAGLNDNEQFF. CDR3 sequence (DNA): TGCGCCAGCAGCTTTACCCGATTAGCGGGACTGAATGACAATGAGCAGTTCTTC. Together with reference TRBV5-1 and TRBJ2-1, the CDR3 gives the full variable domain: KAGVTQTPRYLIKTRGQQVTLSCSPISGHRSVSWYQQTPGQGLQFLFEYFSETQRNKGNFPGRFSGRQFSNSRSEMNVSTLELGDSALYLCASSFTRLAGLNDNEQFFGPGTRLTVL.

V gene TRBV7-3 combines with J gene TRBJ2-3; TRBD2 matches at 9 bases. Germline V gives CDR1 SGHTA, CDR2 FQGTGA. The CDR3 length is 17 residues. Unmatched junction bases numbered 13, after V lost 5 bases and J lost 4 bases. The CDR3 nucleotides read TGTGCCAGCAGCCCCCAGTGGTTAGCGGGAGTCCCAGATACGCAGTATTTT. Its protein product is CASSPQWLAGVPDTQYF. The complete variable domain, with remaining parts taken from reference TRBV7-3 and TRBJ2-3, reads GAGVSQTPSNKVTEKGKYVELRCDPISGHTALYWYRQSLGQGPEFLIYFQGTGAADDSGLPNDRFFAVRPEGSVSTLKIQRTERGDSAVYLCASSPQWLAGVPDTQYFGPGTRLTVL.

This rearrangement joins TRBV7-9 to TRBJ2-7; D ambiguous. This CDR3 region has 12 residues. CDR1 and CDR2 from the germline V gene are SEHNR and FQNEAQ (reference sequence). V lost 6 bases and J lost 5, with 11 bases in between. CDR3 residues: CASSQSADEQYF. The CDR3 DNA sequence: TGTGCCAGCAGTCAAAGCGCCGACGAGCAGTACTTC. Supplemented by reference TRBV7-9 and TRBJ2-7, the full variable domain reads DTGVSQNPRHKITKRGQNVTFRCDPISEHNRLYWYRQTLGQGPEFLTYFQNEAQLEKSRLLSDRFSAERPKGSFSTLEIQRTEQGDSAMYLCASSQSADEQYFGPGTRLTVT.

The V and J genes are TRBV6-5 and TRBJ2-7, with TRBD2 matching over 7 bases. Germline-derived CDR1 and CDR2 are MNHEY and SVGAGI. There are 15 residues in the CDR3. V was pared by 4 bases and J by 3 bases, with 9 bases of the junction left unmatched. The CDR3 DNA follows: TGTGCCAGCAGTTCAGTAGCGGGTATTTTCTACGAGCAGTACTTC. Translating it yields CASSSVAGIFYEQYF.

V and J are TRBV5-4 and TRBJ2-7; no reliable D call. Germline values: CDR1 SGHNT, CDR2 YYREEE (reference sequence). The CDR3 has 13 amino acids. V lost 5 bases and J 2 bases, leaving 11 bases between the germline ends. CDR3 residues: CASRPYFAYEQYF. In DNA, the CDR3 is TGTGCCAGCAGACCGTATTTCGCCTACGAGCAGTACTTC. Looking up the rest from reference TRBV5-4 and TRBJ2-7 gives the full variable domain: ETGVTQSPTHLIKTRGQQVTLRCSSQSGHNTVSWYQQALGQGPQFIFQYYREEENGRGNFPPRFSGLQFPNYSSELNVNALELDDSALYLCASRPYFAYEQYFGPGTRLTVT.

The genes are TRBV27 and TRBJ1-5; D is undetermined. From germline, CDR1 is MNHEY and CDR2 SMNVEV (reference sequence). The CDR3 extends over 14 amino acids. V was cut by 4 bases and J by 0 bases, with 7 bases left in between. In nucleotides, the CDR3 is TGTGCCAGCAGTTCCCGTTATAGCAATCAGCCCCAGCATTTT. It codes for CASSSRYSNQPQHF.

The chain has TRBV6-1 and TRBJ2-1; either TRBD1 or TRBD2 may fit D (5 bases each). V lost 6 bases, J lost 16 bases, and 19 bases lay in between. CDR1 MNHNS and CDR2 SASEGT come from the germline V gene. The CDR3 consists of 12 residues. Written as DNA, the CDR3 is TGTGCCAGCAGCGGGCCCGGGACCGCCGCTTTCTTC. Translating it yields CASSGPGTAAFF.

Comment on this clone: This may be a read error, as it is one base from a much larger clone. The J gene is TRBJ1-1, the V gene TRBV7-2; 7 positions agree with TRBD1. Trimming at V came to 1 base and at J to 8 bases, leaving 4 bases not matched to a gene. Per the germline V gene, CDR1 is SGHTA and CDR2 is FQGNSA. This CDR3 region has 13 residues. The CDR3 sequence is CASSLGQGTEAFF. CDR3 sequence (DNA): TGTGCCAGCAGCTTAGGACAGGGCACCGAAGCTTTCTTT.

The chain employs TRBV29-1 and TRBJ2-5; tentatively, D is TRBD1 or TRBD2 (5 bases each). There are 14 residues in the CDR3. V was trimmed by 6 bases and J by 1 base, leaving 15 bases between them. Looked up from germline, CDR1 is SQVTM and CDR2 is ANQGSEA. The CDR3, as DNA: TGCAGCGTCGGCTGGGGGTCCCCCCAAGAGACCCAGTACTTC. Translated, it gives CSVGWGSPQETQYF.

This rearrangement joins TRBV4-1 to TRBJ2-7; D ambiguous. This CDR3 region has 15 residues. CDR1 and CDR2 (germline): MGHRA, YSYEKL. Trimming took 1 base from V and 0 from J, leaving 10 bases between them. CDR3 coding DNA: TGCGCCAGCAGCCAAGTGCTGGGCAGCTCCTACGAGCAGTACTTC. Its translation: CASSQVLGSSYEQYF.

V gene TRBV6-1 combines with J gene TRBJ1-5, with 12 bases identical to TRBD1. J lost 6 bases, V lost 4 bases, and 7 bases had no gene match. Per the germline V gene, CDR1 is MNHNS and CDR2 is SASEGT. The CDR3 runs to 16 residues. CDR3 in DNA: TGTGCCAGCAGTGGTGGGACAGGGGGCGCGGTTCAGCCCCAGCATTTT. Encoded protein: CASSGGTGGAVQPQHF.

This clone was observed a handful of times. V and J are TRBV7-3 and TRBJ2-2; no reliable D call. Germline V gene data show CDR1 as SGHTA and CDR2 as FQGTGA. The CDR3 consists of 14 residues. The V end was cut by 4 bases, the J end by 4 bases, with 10 bases between. CDR3 amino acids: CASSSLRVTGELFF. The CDR3 DNA sequence: TGTGCCAGCAGCTCGCTTCGTGTCACCGGGGAGCTGTTTTTT.

In this sample, this clone turned up once. The chain is built from TRBV7-6 and TRBJ2-6; the D gene is possibly TRBD1 (7 bases). Per the germline V gene, CDR1 is SGHVS and CDR2 is FNYEAQ. V was pared by 4 bases and J by 2 bases, with 9 bases between. This CDR3 has 15 amino acids. This chain's CDR3 is CASSSGGTGANVLTF. The CDR3 DNA reads as TGTGCCAGCAGCTCAGGGGGGACTGGGGCCAACGTCCTGACTTTC.

The rearrangement uses TRBV6-5 and TRBJ1-2; D is unclear. V dropped 4 bases and J dropped 2 bases, with 8 bases sitting between them. This CDR3 region has 13 residues. Germline V gene data show CDR1 as MNHEY and CDR2 as SVGAGI. The CDR3 protein is CASSFSGNYGYTF. The CDR3 DNA sequence: TGTGCCAGCAGTTTCTCGGGGAACTATGGCTACACCTTC.